These 5 T cell receptor beta chains were sequenced from one sample in a study of PD-1 blockade in mismatch repair-deficient tumors. This table comes from immunoSEQ multiplex PCR, and its TCRdb copy is limited to in-frame clones, with some not included. This table has approximately 22,000 clones, just under 85% appearing once. Sequencing used peripheral blood, obtained 2 weeks after starting pembrolizumab. The receptors derive from an adult with mismatch repair-deficient cancer.

The chain recombines TRBV2 with TRBJ1-5; no definite D call. CDR3 length equals 13 residues. Germline CDR1 is SNHLY and CDR2 is FYNNEI. V was shortened by 6 bases and J by 5 bases, with 11 bases between the two germline ends. The CDR3 loop is CASRTQWDQPQHF. The CDR3 region has the DNA TGTGCCAGCAGGACACAGTGGGATCAGCCCCAGCATTTT.

This chain joins TRBV6-6 and TRBJ2-5; TRBD2 aligns across 9 bases. With V trimmed by 0 bases and J by 5 bases, 1 base remained unmatched. CDR1 MNHNY and CDR2 SVGAGI come from the germline V gene (reference sequence). The CDR3 spans 14 residues. CDR3 in amino acids: CASSYSSGGETQYF. CDR3 nucleotides: TGTGCCAGCAGTTACTCGAGCGGGGGGGAGACCCAGTACTTC.

This clone was seen only once. V and J are TRBV5-1 and TRBJ1-2; tentatively, D is TRBD1 (5 bases). Per germline, CDR1 SGHRS and CDR2 YFSETQ. Deletions cut 2 bases from V and 6 bases from J, with 14 bases between. There are 14 residues in the CDR3. The CDR3 bases are TGCGCCAGCAGCTTAGTTGGGGCCACGGATGGCTACACCTTC. Protein product: CASSLVGATDGYTF.

The chain uses TRBV7-6 and TRBJ2-7; no clear D gene. Germline-derived CDR1 and CDR2 are SGHVS and FNYEAQ. The V end was cut by 1 base, the J end by 6 bases, with 7 bases between. The CDR3 spans 12 residues. The CDR3 coding sequence is TGTGCCAGCAGCTTAGGGGGTAGCGAGCAGTACTTC. This codes for CASSLGGSEQYF.

V gene TRBV7-8 combines with J gene TRBJ2-5; D ambiguous. CDR1 is SGHVS and CDR2 is FQNEAQ in the germline V gene. CDR3 length equals 14 residues. V shed 5 bases and J shed 7 bases, with 17 bases lying between them. For the CDR3, the DNA is TGTGCCAGCAGCCCCCCCACGGGTGTGGCGACCCAGTACTTC. As protein: CASSPPTGVATQYF.